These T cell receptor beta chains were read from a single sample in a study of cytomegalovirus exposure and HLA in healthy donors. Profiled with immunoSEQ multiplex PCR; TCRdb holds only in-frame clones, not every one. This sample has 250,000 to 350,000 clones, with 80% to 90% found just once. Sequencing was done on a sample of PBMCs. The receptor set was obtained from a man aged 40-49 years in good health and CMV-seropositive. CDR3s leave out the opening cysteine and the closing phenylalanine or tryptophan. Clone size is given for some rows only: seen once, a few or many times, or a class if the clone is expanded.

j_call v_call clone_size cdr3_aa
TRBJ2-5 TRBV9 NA ASSELGGLETQY
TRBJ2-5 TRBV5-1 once ASSLVGGQETQY
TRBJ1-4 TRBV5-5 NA ASSIQGTNEKLF
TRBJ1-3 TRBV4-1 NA ASSPYTGGSGNTIY
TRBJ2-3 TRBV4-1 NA ASSLGVETSTDTQY
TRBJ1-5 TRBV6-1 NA ASSDPAGRSISNQPQH
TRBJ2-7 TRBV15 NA ATSRDFIQRPYEQY
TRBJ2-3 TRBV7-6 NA ASSAGLAVTNTQY
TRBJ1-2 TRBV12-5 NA ASAKDRGAYGYT
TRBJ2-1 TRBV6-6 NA ASTPQGWNEQF
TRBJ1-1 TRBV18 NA ASSPARDTEAF